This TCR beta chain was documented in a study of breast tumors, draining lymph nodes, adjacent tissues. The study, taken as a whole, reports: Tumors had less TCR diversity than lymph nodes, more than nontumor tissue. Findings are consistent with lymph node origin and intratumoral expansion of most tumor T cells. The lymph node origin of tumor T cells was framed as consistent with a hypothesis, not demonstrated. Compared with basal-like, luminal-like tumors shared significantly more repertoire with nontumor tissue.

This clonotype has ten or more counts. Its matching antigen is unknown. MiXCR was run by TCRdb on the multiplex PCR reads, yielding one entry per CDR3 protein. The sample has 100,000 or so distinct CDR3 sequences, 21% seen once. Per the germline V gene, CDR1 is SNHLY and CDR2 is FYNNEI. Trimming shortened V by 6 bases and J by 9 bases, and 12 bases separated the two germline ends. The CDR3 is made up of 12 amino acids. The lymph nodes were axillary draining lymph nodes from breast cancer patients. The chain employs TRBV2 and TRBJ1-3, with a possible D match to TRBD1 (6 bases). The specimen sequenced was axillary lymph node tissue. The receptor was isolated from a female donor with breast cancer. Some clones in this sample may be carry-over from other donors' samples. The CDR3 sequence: CASRYRVSTIYF. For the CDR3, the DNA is TGTGCCAGCAGATACAGGGTATCCACCATATATTTT.